These T cell receptor beta chains were read from a single sample in a study of blood T cell repertoires in COVID-19. Profiling relied on immunoSEQ multiplex PCR, and the TCRdb table lists in-frame clones only, not all of them. The sample carries roughly 87,000 clones, roughly nine tenths recorded once. The sample taken for sequencing was peripheral blood. These receptor sequences come from a woman aged 80 or over with active COVID-19. Both conserved end residues are part of each CDR3. The D gene is left open where the match is weak. Clone size is not always given. Where it is, it says once, few, many or a class for expanded clones.

V	D	size	J	CDR3	DNA
TRBV28	-	once	TRBJ1-2	CASSLVRGGFGYTF	TGTGCCAGCAGTTTGGTCAGGGGCGGGTTTGGCTACACCTTC
TRBV20-1	-	-	TRBJ1-1	CSAKATYFF	TGCAGTGCTAAGGCGACTTATTTCTTT
TRBV5-1	TRBD2	-	TRBJ2-3	CASSLASGRATDTQYF	TGCGCCAGCAGCTTGGCTAGCGGGAGGGCCACAGATACGCAGTATTTT
TRBV7-2	-	-	TRBJ2-2	CASSLVVTASYTGELFF	TGTGCCAGCAGCTTAGTGGTGACGGCTAGCTACACCGGGGAGCTGTTTTTT
TRBV7-2	-	-	TRBJ1-1	CASSFRNTEAFF	TGTGCCAGCAGCTTTCGGAACACTGAAGCTTTCTTT
TRBV4-1	TRBD2	-	TRBJ2-3	CASSQITGTSSTRDTQYF	TGCGCCAGCAGCCAGATTACCGGGACTAGCTCGACACGGGATACGCAGTATTTT
TRBV7-2	TRBD2	once	TRBJ2-4	CASSSPTSAKNIQYF	TGTGCCAGCAGCTCCCCGACTAGCGCCAAAAACATTCAGTACTTC
TRBV7-3	TRBD2	-	TRBJ2-1	CASSPSGRAYNEQFF	TGTGCCAGCAGCCCTAGCGGGAGGGCCTACAATGAGCAGTTCTTC
TRBV5-1	TRBD2	-	TRBJ2-3	CASSSGTSGRPDTQYF	TGCGCCAGCAGCTCAGGGACTAGCGGGAGACCAGATACGCAGTATTTT
TRBV4-1	-	once	TRBJ2-2	CASSQGRNTGELFF	TGCGCCAGCAGCCAAGGCAGGAACACCGGGGAGCTGTTTTTT
TRBV12-3/TRBV12-4	-	-	TRBJ2-5	CASSLAARETQYF	TGTGCCAGCAGTTTAGCAGCGAGGGAGACCCAGTACTTC
TRBV7-9	TRBD1	-	TRBJ1-1	CASSFGGQGTEAFF	TGTGCCAGCAGCTTCGGGGGACAGGGGACTGAAGCTTTCTTT
TRBV7-2	-	-	TRBJ1-1	CASSGHPKTEAFF	TGTGCCAGCAGCGGACACCCGAAAACTGAAGCTTTCTTT
TRBV5-4	TRBD1	few	TRBJ2-2	CASRGTATGELFF	TGTGCCAGCAGGGGGACAGCCACCGGGGAGCTGTTTTTT
TRBV5-4	TRBD2	-	TRBJ2-3	CASSGVAGGSTDTQYF	TGTGCCAGCAGCGGGGTAGCGGGAGGGAGCACAGATACGCAGTATTTT
TRBV9	TRBD2	-	TRBJ2-4	CASSVSGSGVNIQYF	TGTGCCAGCAGCGTTAGCGGGAGTGGGGTAAACATTCAGTACTTC
TRBV12-1	-	-	TRBJ2-5	CASSAPSGRTVGETQYF	TGTGCCAGCAGCGCTCCTAGCGGGAGAACCGTCGGGGAGACCCAGTACTTC
TRBV5-4	-	-	TRBJ2-7	CASSPDGKSGYEQYF	TGTGCCAGCAGCCCTGACGGAAAAAGCGGATACGAGCAGTACTTC
TRBV6-5	-	few	TRBJ2-5	CASTRAGTQYF	TGTGCCAGCACCCGAGCAGGGACCCAGTACTTC
TRBV7-8	TRBD2	-	TRBJ2-7	CASSLGERGPYEQYF	TGTGCCAGCAGCTTAGGAGAGCGGGGACCCTACGAGCAGTACTTC
TRBV15	TRBD1	-	TRBJ1-5	CATSAQGAGDQPQHF	TGTGCCACCAGCGCACAGGGGGCCGGGGATCAGCCCCAGCATTTT
TRBV19	TRBD2	-	TRBJ2-7	CASSSASGASYEQYF	TGTGCCAGTAGCTCGGCTAGCGGCGCTTCCTACGAGCAGTACTTC
TRBV28	TRBD1	-	TRBJ1-5	CASNKYRGNQPQHF	TGTGCCAGCAATAAATACAGGGGTAATCAGCCCCAGCATTTT
TRBV7-2	TRBD2	-	TRBJ2-1	CASTLLPGTSGRVHNEQFF	TGTGCCAGCACCCTTCTTCCCGGGACTAGCGGGAGGGTCCACAATGAGCAGTTCTTC
TRBV18	-	-	TRBJ2-7	CASSPPGAFYEQYF	TGTGCCAGCTCACCACCGGGAGCCTTCTACGAGCAGTACTTC
TRBV28	-	-	TRBJ2-3	CASSLSGADTQYF	TGTGCCAGCAGTTTATCGGGGGCAGATACGCAGTATTTT
TRBV7-2	TRBD1	-	TRBJ2-5	CASRKGTGPQETQYF	TGTGCCAGCAGAAAGGGGACAGGGCCGCAAGAGACCCAGTACTTC
TRBV14	TRBD2	-	TRBJ2-1	CASSQELPSGIPSSYNEQFF	TGTGCCAGCAGCCAAGAATTGCCTAGCGGGATACCGAGCTCCTACAATGAGCAGTTCTTC
TRBV27	TRBD2	-	TRBJ2-5	CGRELRETQYF	TGTGGGCGGGAGCTACGAGAGACCCAGTACTTC
TRBV9	TRBD2	-	TRBJ2-3	CASSATSASTDTQYF	TGTGCCAGCAGTGCGACTAGCGCTAGCACAGATACGCAGTATTTT
TRBV3-1/TRBV3-2	-	once	TRBJ2-7	CASSQGAGKGGSYEQYF	TGTGCCAGCAGCCAAGGGGCAGGGAAAGGGGGCTCCTACGAGCAGTACTTC
TRBV28	-	few	TRBJ1-2	CASGPTGTFNYGYTF	TGTGCCAGCGGACCTACAGGCACTTTTAACTATGGCTACACCTTC
TRBV19	TRBD1	many	TRBJ1-1	CASSIQAGGTEAFF	TGTGCCAGTAGTATACAGGCAGGGGGCACTGAAGCTTTCTTT
TRBV7-2	TRBD2	-	TRBJ2-4	CASSPGTSVAKNIQYF	TGTGCCAGCAGCCCAGGGACTAGCGTGGCCAAAAACATTCAGTACTTC
TRBV4-1	TRBD1	-	TRBJ1-2	CASSQDHRTGVYGYTF	TGCGCCAGCAGCCAAGATCATAGGACAGGTGTCTATGGCTACACCTTC
TRBV18	TRBD2	-	TRBJ2-3	CASSPPGLAAPDTQYF	TGTGCCAGCTCACCACCGGGACTAGCGGCCCCAGATACGCAGTATTTT
TRBV4-1	-	once	TRBJ2-1	CASSQESASAYSSYNEQFF	TGCGCCAGCAGCCAAGAATCGGCTAGCGCCTATAGCTCCTACAATGAGCAGTTCTTC
TRBV19	-	once	TRBJ1-2	CASSINHSGNYGYTF	TGTGCCAGTAGTATAAACCATTCGGGTAACTATGGCTACACCTTC
TRBV24-1	TRBD1	-	TRBJ1-2	CATSDNRPGTEIYGYTF	TGTGCCACCAGTGATAACCGTCCCGGGACAGAAATCTATGGCTACACCTTC
TRBV9	TRBD1	-	TRBJ2-1	CASSSQGVEQFF	TGTGCCAGCAGCTCACAGGGGGTCGAGCAGTTCTTC
TRBV27	-	-	TRBJ2-7	CASSSCDSHYTSYEQYF	TGTGCCAGCAGTAGTTGTGACTCTCATTATACGAGCTACGAGCAGTACTTC
TRBV11-1	-	-	TRBJ2-1	CASSSRGTQRNEQFF	TGTGCCAGCAGCTCTCGAGGGACTCAACGAAACGAGCAGTTCTTC
TRBV5-8	-	-	TRBJ2-1	CASSKRLEQFF	TGTGCCAGCAGCAAGCGTCTTGAGCAGTTCTTC
TRBV11-2	-	-	TRBJ2-7	CASSLAASESPLYF	TGTGCCAGCAGCTTAGCGGCTAGCGAGAGCCCCTTGTACTTC
TRBV7-9	TRBD2	-	TRBJ2-7	CASSLASASGLSSYEQYF	TGTGCCAGCAGCTTAGCGTCGGCTAGCGGGCTAAGCTCCTACGAGCAGTACTTC
TRBV6-5	TRBD2	-	TRBJ2-7	CASGTSGASYEQYF	TGTGCCAGCGGGACTAGCGGGGCTTCCTACGAGCAGTACTTC
TRBV5-1	-	-	TRBJ2-7	CASSLAGQYYEQYF	TGCGCCAGCAGCTTGGCTGGACAATACTACGAGCAGTACTTC
TRBV18	-	-	TRBJ1-4	CASSLGTLTTNEKLFF	TGTGCCAGCTCACTTGGGACACTAACAACTAATGAAAAACTGTTTTTT
TRBV30	-	once	TRBJ2-1	CAGASVGYNEQFF	TGTGCCGGAGCCTCGGTCGGATACAATGAGCAGTTCTTC
TRBV5-1	-	-	TRBJ1-4	CASSFGEKLFF	TGCGCCAGCAGCTTCGGTGAAAAACTGTTTTTT
TRBV28	-	-	TRBJ1-5	CASSLRRSQGFQPQHF	TGTGCCAGCAGTTTACGCCGGAGTCAGGGTTTTCAGCCCCAGCATTTT
TRBV7-9	-	-	TRBJ2-3	CASSSEADTQYF	TGTGCCAGCAGCTCGGAGGCGGATACGCAGTATTTT
TRBV5-1	TRBD1	-	TRBJ2-5	CASSVGQGAETQYF	TGCGCCAGCAGCGTCGGACAGGGGGCTGAGACCCAGTACTTC
TRBV28	TRBD2	-	TRBJ2-1	CASSPLAGGDNEQFF	TGTGCCAGCAGCCCCCTAGCGGGAGGCGACAATGAGCAGTTCTTC